Listed here are 13 T cell receptor beta chains from one sample, sequenced in a study of blood T cell repertoires in COVID-19. This table comes from immunoSEQ multiplex PCR, and its TCRdb copy is limited to in-frame clones, with some not included. In the table there are approximately 150,000 clones, roughly 90% of which are singletons. Material: peripheral blood. Receptor source: a woman between 45 and 65 years old with acute or convalescent COVID-19.

V gene TRBV3-1 (or the pseudogene TRBV3-2) combines with J gene TRBJ1-2; 7 nucleotides line up with TRBD1. The CDR3 spans 13 residues. The V gene's germline CDR1 is LGHDT and CDR2 YNNKEL (reference sequence). The V gene end was trimmed by 5 bases and the J gene end by 6 bases; junction bases not matched to a gene: 6. CDR3 nucleotide sequence: TGTGCCAGCAGCTCCGACAGGGCGGATGGCTACACCTTC. It is translated as CASSSDRADGYTF.

This clone was seen just once. The J gene is TRBJ2-2, the V gene TRBV10-3, with 9 bases identical to TRBD1. With 3 bases clipped from V and 3 bases from J, the junction kept 5 bases outside the gene matches. The CDR3 covers 16 residues. CDR1 and CDR2 (germline): ENHRY, SYGVKD. CDR3 amino acids: CAISEHRQGDTGELFF. The DNA of the CDR3 is TGTGCCATCAGTGAACACCGACAGGGGGACACCGGGGAGCTGTTTTTT.

The chain is built from TRBV7-6 and TRBJ2-7; 12 bases fit TRBD2. The trim removed 5 bases at V and 3 bases at J, leaving 5 bases unmatched. Germline V gene data show CDR1 as SGHVS and CDR2 as FNYEAQ. This CDR3 contains 15 residues. The CDR3 here is CASSRTSGGIYEQYF. Written as DNA, the CDR3 is TGTGCCAGCAGCCGAACTAGCGGGGGGATCTACGAGCAGTACTTC.

This clone was picked up a small number of times. The chain links TRBV5-5 to TRBJ1-3, with D possibly being TRBD1 (6 bases). V was pared by 2 bases and J by 0 bases, with 9 bases between. CDR3 length: 15 amino acids. Germline V gene data show CDR1 as SGHKS and CDR2 as YYEKEE (reference sequence). The CDR3: CASSFQGSSGNTIYF. CDR3 nucleotide sequence: TGTGCCAGCAGCTTTCAGGGGAGCTCTGGAAACACCATATATTTT.

This clone was seen a handful of times. V gene TRBV7-3 combines with J gene TRBJ2-2, with D perhaps matching TRBD2 (6 bases). V was cut by 5 bases and J by 2 bases, with 12 bases left in between. Germline V gives CDR1 SGHTA, CDR2 FQGTGA. CDR3 length equals 15 residues. The CDR3 loop reads CASSRGTSNTGELFF. The CDR3 DNA follows: TGTGCCAGCAGCCGGGGGACGTCAAACACCGGGGAGCTGTTTTTT.

This rearrangement joins TRBV30 to TRBJ1-5; 7 bases match TRBD1. The CDR3 has 13 residues. The germline CDR1 and CDR2 sequences are GTSNPN and SVGIG (reference sequence). V shed 3 bases and J 5 bases; nucleotides not matched to a gene: 4. CDR3 in DNA: TGTGCCTGGAGCGACAGGGTCGATCAGCCCCAGCATTTT. It encodes CAWSDRVDQPQHF.

This chain joins TRBV18 and TRBJ2-7; 8 nucleotides align to TRBD1. V lost 5 bases, J lost 4 bases, and 10 bases stayed unmatched. Per the germline V gene, CDR1 is KGHSH and CDR2 is LQKENI. The CDR3 has 15 amino acids. The CDR3 nucleotides are TGTGCCAGCTCAGGTGGACAGGGTGGTGGGTACGAGCAGTACTTC. It specifies CASSGGQGGGYEQYF.

V and J are TRBV15 and TRBJ2-7; a weak D match, TRBD2 (6 bases). The CDR3 sequence is 15 residues long. Trimming stripped 0 bases from V and 5 bases from J, with 14 bases between. In germline, CDR1 is LNHNV, CDR2 YYDKDF (reference sequence). CDR3 in DNA: TGTGCCACCAGCAGAGATCTAGCAGGGAGGAACGAGCAGTACTTC. Protein product: CATSRDLAGRNEQYF.

V and J are TRBV12-3 or TRBV12-4 and TRBJ1-4, with TRBD1 identical over 10 bases. After removal of 6 bases from V and 7 bases from J, the junction contained 2 bases not matched to a gene. This CDR3 has 13 residues. CDR3 in amino acids: CASSRTGGEKLFF. The CDR3 DNA sequence: TGTGCCAGCAGCCGGACAGGGGGTGAAAAACTGTTTTTT.

The chain joins TRBV7-3 to TRBJ2-7; 12 bases map to TRBD2. Germline V gives CDR1 SGHTA, CDR2 FQGTGA. J was trimmed by 2 bases and V by 4 bases; bases with no gene match: 12. There are 18 residues in the CDR3. CDR3 loop: CASSSLAGGPFNTYEQYF. DNA of the CDR3: TGTGCCAGCAGCTCACTAGCGGGAGGCCCATTTAACACCTACGAGCAGTACTTC.

The genes are TRBV5-4 and TRBJ2-1, with TRBD1 matching 9 bases. CDR1 and CDR2 from the germline V gene are SGHNT and YYREEE (reference sequence). CDR3 length equals 16 residues. Losses at the gene ends were 5 bases for V and 6 bases for J; bases not matched to a gene: 12. Here the CDR3 reads CASRPRDRDVINEQFF. The CDR3 DNA is TGTGCCAGCAGACCGAGGGACAGGGACGTAATCAATGAGCAGTTCTTC.

The rearrangement links TRBV27 to TRBJ2-3, with 7 bases that match TRBD2. This CDR3 is 18 amino acids long. V gave up 7 bases and J gave up 2 bases; unmatched junction bases: 18. Germline V gene data show CDR1 as MNHEY and CDR2 as SMNVEV (reference sequence). The CDR3: CASKGKSGALRITDTQYF. The DNA for the CDR3 is TGTGCCAGCAAAGGGAAGAGCGGGGCTTTACGGATCACAGATACGCAGTATTTT.

The chain uses TRBV27 and TRBJ2-7, with D possibly matching TRBD2 (6 bases). CDR1 and CDR2 (germline): MNHEY, SMNVEV (reference sequence). Trimming removed 1 base at V and 4 bases at J, with 17 bases between. The length of the CDR3 is 16 residues. Here the CDR3 reads CASSLLGLARGYEQYF. The CDR3 region has the DNA TGTGCCAGCAGTTTATTGGGACTTGCCAGAGGGTACGAGCAGTACTTC.